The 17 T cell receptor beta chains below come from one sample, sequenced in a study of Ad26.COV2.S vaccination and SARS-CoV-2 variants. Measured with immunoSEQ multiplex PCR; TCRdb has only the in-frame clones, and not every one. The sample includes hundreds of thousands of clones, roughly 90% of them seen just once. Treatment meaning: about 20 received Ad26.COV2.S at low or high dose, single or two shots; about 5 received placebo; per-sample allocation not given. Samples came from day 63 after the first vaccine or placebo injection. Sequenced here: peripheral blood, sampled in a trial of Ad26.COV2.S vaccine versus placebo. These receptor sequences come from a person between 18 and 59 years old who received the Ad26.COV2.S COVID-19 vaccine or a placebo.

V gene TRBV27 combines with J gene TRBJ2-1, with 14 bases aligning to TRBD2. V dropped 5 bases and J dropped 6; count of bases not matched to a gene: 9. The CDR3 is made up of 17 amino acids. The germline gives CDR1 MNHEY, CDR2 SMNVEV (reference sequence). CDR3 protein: CASSRQGLAGASNEQFF. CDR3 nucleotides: TGTGCCAGCAGTAGGCAGGGACTAGCGGGGGCCTCCAATGAGCAGTTCTTC.

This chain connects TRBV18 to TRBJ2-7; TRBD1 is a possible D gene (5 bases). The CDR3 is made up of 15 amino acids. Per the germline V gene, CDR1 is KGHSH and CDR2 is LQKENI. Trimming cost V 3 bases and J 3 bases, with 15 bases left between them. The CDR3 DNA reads TGTGCCAGCTCACCCGATGGGGCCAGTAGCTACGAGCAGTACTTC. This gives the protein CASSPDGASSYEQYF.

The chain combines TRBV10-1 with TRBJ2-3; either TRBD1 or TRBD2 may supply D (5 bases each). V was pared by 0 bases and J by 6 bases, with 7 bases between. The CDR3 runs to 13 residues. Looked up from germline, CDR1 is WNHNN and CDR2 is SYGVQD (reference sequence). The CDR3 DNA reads TGCGCCAGCAGTGAGTCATGGGGGGATACGCAGTATTTT. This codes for CASSESWGDTQYF.

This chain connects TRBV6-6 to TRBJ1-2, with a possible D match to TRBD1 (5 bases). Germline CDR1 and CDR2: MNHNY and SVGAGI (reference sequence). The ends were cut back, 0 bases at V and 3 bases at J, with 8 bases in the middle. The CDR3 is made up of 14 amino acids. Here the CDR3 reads CASSYSGDDYGYTF. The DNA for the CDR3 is TGTGCCAGCAGTTACTCTGGGGACGACTATGGCTACACCTTC.

The CDR3 is CASSRPGSGVQETQYF. CDR3 DNA sequence: TGTGCCAGCAGCCGGCCCGGGTCGGGCGTCCAAGAGACCCAGTACTTC. The V call is TRBV7-2, the J call TRBJ2-5; D gene ambiguous. CDR3 length: 16 amino acids. Germline loops: CDR1 SGHTA, CDR2 FQGNSA. Trimming took off 5 bases at V and 1 base at J, with 17 bases between the two ends. The whole variable domain, remainder taken from reference TRBV7-2 and TRBJ2-5, is GAGVSQSPSNKVTEKGKDVELRCDPISGHTALYWYRQSLGQGLEFLIYFQGNSAPDKSGLPSDRFSAERTGGSVSTLTIQRTQQEDSAVYLCASSRPGSGVQETQYFGPGTRLLVL.

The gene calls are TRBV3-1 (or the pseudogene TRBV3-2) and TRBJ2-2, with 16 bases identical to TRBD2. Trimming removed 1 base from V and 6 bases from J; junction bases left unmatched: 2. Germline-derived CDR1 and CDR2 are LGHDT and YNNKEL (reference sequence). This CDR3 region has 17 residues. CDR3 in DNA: TGTGCCAGCAGCCAAGGGGGACTAGCGGGAGGGTCCGGGGAGCTGTTTTTT. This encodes CASSQGGLAGGSGELFF.

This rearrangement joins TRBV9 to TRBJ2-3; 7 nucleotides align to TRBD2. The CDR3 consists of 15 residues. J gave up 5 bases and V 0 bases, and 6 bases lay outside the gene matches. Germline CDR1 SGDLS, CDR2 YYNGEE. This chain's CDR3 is CASSVGIGGRDTQYF. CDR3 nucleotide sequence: TGTGCCAGCAGCGTAGGTATCGGGGGGAGAGATACGCAGTATTTT.

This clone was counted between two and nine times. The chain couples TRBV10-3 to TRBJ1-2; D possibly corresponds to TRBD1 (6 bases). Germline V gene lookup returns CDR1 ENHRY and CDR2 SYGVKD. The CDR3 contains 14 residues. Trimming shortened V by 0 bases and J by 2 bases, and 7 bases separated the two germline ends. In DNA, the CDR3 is TGTGCCATCAGTGAGTCGGGGACAAACTATGGCTACACCTTC. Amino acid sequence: CAISESGTNYGYTF.

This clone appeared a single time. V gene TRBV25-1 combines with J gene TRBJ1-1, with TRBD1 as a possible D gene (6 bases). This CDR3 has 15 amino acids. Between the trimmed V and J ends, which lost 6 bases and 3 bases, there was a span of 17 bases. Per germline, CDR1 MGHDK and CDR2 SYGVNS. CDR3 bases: TGTGCCAGCAGAGCTTCCCCAGGGGACCACACTGAAGCTTTCTTT. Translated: CASRASPGDHTEAFF.

CDR3 amino acids: CASSLFQAGTEAFF. Here the CDR3 DNA reads TGTGCCAGCAGCTTATTCCAGGCTGGCACTGAAGCTTTCTTT. The chain is built from TRBV7-9 and TRBJ1-1, with unresolved D. CDR1 and CDR2 (germline): SEHNR, FQNEAQ (reference sequence). V was shortened by 2 bases and J by 4 bases, with 11 bases between the two germline ends. This CDR3 spans 14 amino acids.

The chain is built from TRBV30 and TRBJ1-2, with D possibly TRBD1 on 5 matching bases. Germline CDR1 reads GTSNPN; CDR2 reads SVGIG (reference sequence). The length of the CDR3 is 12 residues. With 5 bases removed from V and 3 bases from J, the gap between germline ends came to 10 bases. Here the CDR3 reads CAWYRNYYGYTF. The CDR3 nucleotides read TGTGCCTGGTACAGGAACTACTATGGCTACACCTTC.

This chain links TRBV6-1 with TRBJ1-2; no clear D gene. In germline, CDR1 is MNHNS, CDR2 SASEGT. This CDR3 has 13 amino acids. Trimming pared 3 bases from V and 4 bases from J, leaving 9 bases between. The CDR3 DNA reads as TGTGCCAGCAGTGAGGCGGGTCTCTATGGCTACACCTTC. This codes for CASSEAGLYGYTF.

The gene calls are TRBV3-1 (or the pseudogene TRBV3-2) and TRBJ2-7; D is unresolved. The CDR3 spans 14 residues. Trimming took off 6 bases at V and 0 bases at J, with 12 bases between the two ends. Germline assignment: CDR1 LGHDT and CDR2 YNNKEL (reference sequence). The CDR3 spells CASSYSIDSYEQYF. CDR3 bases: TGTGCCAGCAGTTACTCGATAGACTCCTACGAGCAGTACTTC.

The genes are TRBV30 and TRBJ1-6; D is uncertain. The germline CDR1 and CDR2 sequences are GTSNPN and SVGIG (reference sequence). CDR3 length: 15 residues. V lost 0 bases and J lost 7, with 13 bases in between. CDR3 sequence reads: CAWSVRRDFNSPLHF. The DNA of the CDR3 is TGTGCCTGGAGTGTACGAAGAGACTTCAATTCACCCCTCCACTTT.

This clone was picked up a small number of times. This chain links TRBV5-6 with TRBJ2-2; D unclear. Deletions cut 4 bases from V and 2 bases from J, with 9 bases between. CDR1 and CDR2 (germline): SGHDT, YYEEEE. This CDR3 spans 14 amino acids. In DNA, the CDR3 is TGTGCCAGCAGCCCTGACACTAACACCGGGGAGCTGTTTTTT. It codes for CASSPDTNTGELFF.

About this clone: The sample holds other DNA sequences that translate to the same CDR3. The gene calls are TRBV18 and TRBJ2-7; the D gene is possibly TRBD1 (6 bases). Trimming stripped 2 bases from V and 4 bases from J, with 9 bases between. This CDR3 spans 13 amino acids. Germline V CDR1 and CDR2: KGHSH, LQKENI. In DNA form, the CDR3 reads TGTGCCAGCTCACCAGGGACACCGTACGAGCAGTACTTC. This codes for CASSPGTPYEQYF.

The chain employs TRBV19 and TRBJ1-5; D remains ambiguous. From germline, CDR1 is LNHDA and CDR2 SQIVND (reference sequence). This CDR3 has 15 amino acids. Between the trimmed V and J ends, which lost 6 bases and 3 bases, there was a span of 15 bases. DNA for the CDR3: TGTGCCAGTAGCTCCGAGAATTCCTCCAATCAGCCCCAGCATTTT. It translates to CASSSENSSNQPQHF.